Described below is a single T cell receptor beta chain sequence and its context. Its antigen remains unidentified. The sample is drawn from a study of early T cells in non-severe SARS-CoV-2 infection. Attachment of unique molecular identifiers to individual cDNA molecules was performed. TCRdb used MiXCR to reprocess the 5' RACE reads, holding one entry per CDR3 protein. The sample lists 80,000 to 95,000 distinct CDR3 sequences; approximately 17% were seen once. Study outcomes and limitations: VDJdb matching skewed toward anti-spike CD8 responses, missing private and CD4 specificities.

CDR3 length: 14 residues. Per the germline V gene, CDR1 is SGHRS and CDR2 is YFSETQ. The germline V and J ends were trimmed by 0 bases and 4 bases, with 9 bases remaining between them. This chain joins TRBV5-1 and TRBJ2-3; D remains unclear. The specimen comprised whole blood, sampled at baseline. The receptor's source is an adult who was a healthcare worker with PCR-confirmed SARS-CoV-2 infection or an uninfected control (not recorded which). CDR3 in amino acids: CASSLVSGPDTQYF. The CDR3 DNA sequence: TGCGCCAGCAGCTTGGTCTCCGGGCCAGATACGCAGTATTTT. Drawing the rest from reference TRBV5-1 and TRBJ2-3, the complete variable domain is KAGVTQTPRYLIKTRGQQVTLSCSPISGHRSVSWYQQTPGQGLQFLFEYFSETQRNKGNFPGRFSGRQFSNSRSEMNVSTLELGDSALYLCASSLVSGPDTQYFGPGTRLTVL.